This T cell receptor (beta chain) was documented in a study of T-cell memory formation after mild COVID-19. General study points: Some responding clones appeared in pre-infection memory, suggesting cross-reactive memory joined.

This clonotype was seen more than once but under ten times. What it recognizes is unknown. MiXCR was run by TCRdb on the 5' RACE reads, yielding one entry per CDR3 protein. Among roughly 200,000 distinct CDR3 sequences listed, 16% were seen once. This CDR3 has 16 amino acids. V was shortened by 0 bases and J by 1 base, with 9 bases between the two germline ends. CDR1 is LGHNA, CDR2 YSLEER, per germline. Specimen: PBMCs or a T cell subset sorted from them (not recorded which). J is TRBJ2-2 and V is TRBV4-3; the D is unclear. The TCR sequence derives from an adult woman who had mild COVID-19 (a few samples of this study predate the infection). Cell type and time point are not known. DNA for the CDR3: TGCGCCAGCAGCCAAGAGTACTGGCGGAACACCGGGGAGCTGTTTTTT. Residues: CASSQEYWRNTGELFF.